Listed here is a single T cell receptor beta chain. What it recognizes is unknown. The library was made from cDNA and included unique molecular identifiers. TCRdb used MiXCR to reprocess the PCR reads, holding one entry per CDR3 protein. The data hold 350,000 to 500,000 distinct CDR3 sequences, with 35% to 45% observed a single time. The source of the sample is a study of post-analysis software for immune sequencing data. Study-wide results and limits: Roughly 5 TRBV segments (TRBV5-6, TRBV5-1 and TRBV20-1 among them) occurred more frequently in patients than in controls.

The CDR3 totals 15 residues. V lost 2 bases and J 1 base, leaving 12 bases between the germline ends. Looked up from germline, CDR1 is SGDLS and CDR2 is YYNGEE. The receptor's source is a girl aged 2-10 years with multiple sclerosis. This chain joins TRBV9 and TRBJ1-1; D is ambiguous. The sequenced material came from blood. The CDR3 DNA reads as TGTGCCAGCAGCGTTAATCCTGCCGCGAACACTGAAGCTTTCTTT. Its translation: CASSVNPAANTEAFF.